Below, 5 T cell receptor beta chains from the same sample are listed, as sequenced in a study of T-cell memory formation after mild COVID-19. From the 5' RACE reads, TCRdb called clonotypes with MiXCR, one entry per CDR3 protein. This table holds some 350,000 distinct CDR3 sequences, roughly 13% found once. Sequenced input: PBMCs or a T cell subset sorted from them (not recorded which). These receptors all stem from a man in his late teens or twenties who had mild COVID-19 (a few samples of this study predate the infection). Cell type and time point are not known.

This clonotype came up a few times. This chain joins TRBV25-1 and TRBJ2-2; tentative D call: TRBD1 (6 bases). Germline CDR1 and CDR2: MGHDK and SYGVNS. The V and J ends lost 5 bases and 6 bases respectively, with 13 bases between them. The CDR3 length is 14 residues. CDR3 amino acids: CASSLQTGAGELFF. DNA of the CDR3: TGTGCCAGCAGTCTTCAGACAGGCGCCGGGGAGCTGTTTTTT.

This clonotype occurred a few times. The V gene is TRBV6-2 or TRBV6-3, the J gene TRBJ2-7, with D perhaps TRBD1 (5 bases). The CDR3 is made up of 14 amino acids. V lost 6 bases, J lost 2 bases, and 14 bases lay in between. Germline values: CDR1 MNHEY, CDR2 SVGEGT. CDR3 in DNA: TGTGCCAGCAGCCGTTGGCAGGGAACCTACGAGCAGTACGTC. Translation gives CASSRWQGTYEQYV.

In its sample, this clonotype was seen many times. V usage is TRBV7-3 and J usage is TRBJ2-3; 7 positions match TRBD2. Germline CDR1 is SGHTA and CDR2 is FQGTGA. CDR3 length: 16 residues. The V gene end was trimmed by 1 base and the J gene end by 5 bases; junction bases not matched to a gene: 9. CDR3 protein: CASSLNSRGVRDTQYF. In DNA form, the CDR3 reads TGTGCCAGCAGCTTAAATTCCCGGGGGGTGAGAGATACGCAGTATTTT.

With regard to this clonotype: A much larger clone differs by one base, so this may be a read error. The chain has TRBV13 and TRBJ1-2; D gene uncertain. This CDR3 region has 13 residues. Germline CDR1 is PRHDT and CDR2 is FYEKMQ (reference sequence). V shed 1 base and J shed 3 bases, with 6 bases lying between them. The CDR3 DNA is TGTGCCAGCAGCTTAGAACAGTACTATGGCTACACCTTC. The encoded protein is CASSLEQYYGYTF.

The chain carries TRBV5-1 and TRBJ2-2; TRBD2 might be the D (5 bases). V was cut by 4 bases and J by 0 bases, with 16 bases left in between. Germline values: CDR1 SGHRS, CDR2 YFSETQ. The CDR3 extends over 17 amino acids. For the CDR3, the DNA is TGCGCCAGCAGCCTGGACTTCATAGGAGCGAACACCGGGGAGCTGTTTTTT. It specifies CASSLDFIGANTGELFF.